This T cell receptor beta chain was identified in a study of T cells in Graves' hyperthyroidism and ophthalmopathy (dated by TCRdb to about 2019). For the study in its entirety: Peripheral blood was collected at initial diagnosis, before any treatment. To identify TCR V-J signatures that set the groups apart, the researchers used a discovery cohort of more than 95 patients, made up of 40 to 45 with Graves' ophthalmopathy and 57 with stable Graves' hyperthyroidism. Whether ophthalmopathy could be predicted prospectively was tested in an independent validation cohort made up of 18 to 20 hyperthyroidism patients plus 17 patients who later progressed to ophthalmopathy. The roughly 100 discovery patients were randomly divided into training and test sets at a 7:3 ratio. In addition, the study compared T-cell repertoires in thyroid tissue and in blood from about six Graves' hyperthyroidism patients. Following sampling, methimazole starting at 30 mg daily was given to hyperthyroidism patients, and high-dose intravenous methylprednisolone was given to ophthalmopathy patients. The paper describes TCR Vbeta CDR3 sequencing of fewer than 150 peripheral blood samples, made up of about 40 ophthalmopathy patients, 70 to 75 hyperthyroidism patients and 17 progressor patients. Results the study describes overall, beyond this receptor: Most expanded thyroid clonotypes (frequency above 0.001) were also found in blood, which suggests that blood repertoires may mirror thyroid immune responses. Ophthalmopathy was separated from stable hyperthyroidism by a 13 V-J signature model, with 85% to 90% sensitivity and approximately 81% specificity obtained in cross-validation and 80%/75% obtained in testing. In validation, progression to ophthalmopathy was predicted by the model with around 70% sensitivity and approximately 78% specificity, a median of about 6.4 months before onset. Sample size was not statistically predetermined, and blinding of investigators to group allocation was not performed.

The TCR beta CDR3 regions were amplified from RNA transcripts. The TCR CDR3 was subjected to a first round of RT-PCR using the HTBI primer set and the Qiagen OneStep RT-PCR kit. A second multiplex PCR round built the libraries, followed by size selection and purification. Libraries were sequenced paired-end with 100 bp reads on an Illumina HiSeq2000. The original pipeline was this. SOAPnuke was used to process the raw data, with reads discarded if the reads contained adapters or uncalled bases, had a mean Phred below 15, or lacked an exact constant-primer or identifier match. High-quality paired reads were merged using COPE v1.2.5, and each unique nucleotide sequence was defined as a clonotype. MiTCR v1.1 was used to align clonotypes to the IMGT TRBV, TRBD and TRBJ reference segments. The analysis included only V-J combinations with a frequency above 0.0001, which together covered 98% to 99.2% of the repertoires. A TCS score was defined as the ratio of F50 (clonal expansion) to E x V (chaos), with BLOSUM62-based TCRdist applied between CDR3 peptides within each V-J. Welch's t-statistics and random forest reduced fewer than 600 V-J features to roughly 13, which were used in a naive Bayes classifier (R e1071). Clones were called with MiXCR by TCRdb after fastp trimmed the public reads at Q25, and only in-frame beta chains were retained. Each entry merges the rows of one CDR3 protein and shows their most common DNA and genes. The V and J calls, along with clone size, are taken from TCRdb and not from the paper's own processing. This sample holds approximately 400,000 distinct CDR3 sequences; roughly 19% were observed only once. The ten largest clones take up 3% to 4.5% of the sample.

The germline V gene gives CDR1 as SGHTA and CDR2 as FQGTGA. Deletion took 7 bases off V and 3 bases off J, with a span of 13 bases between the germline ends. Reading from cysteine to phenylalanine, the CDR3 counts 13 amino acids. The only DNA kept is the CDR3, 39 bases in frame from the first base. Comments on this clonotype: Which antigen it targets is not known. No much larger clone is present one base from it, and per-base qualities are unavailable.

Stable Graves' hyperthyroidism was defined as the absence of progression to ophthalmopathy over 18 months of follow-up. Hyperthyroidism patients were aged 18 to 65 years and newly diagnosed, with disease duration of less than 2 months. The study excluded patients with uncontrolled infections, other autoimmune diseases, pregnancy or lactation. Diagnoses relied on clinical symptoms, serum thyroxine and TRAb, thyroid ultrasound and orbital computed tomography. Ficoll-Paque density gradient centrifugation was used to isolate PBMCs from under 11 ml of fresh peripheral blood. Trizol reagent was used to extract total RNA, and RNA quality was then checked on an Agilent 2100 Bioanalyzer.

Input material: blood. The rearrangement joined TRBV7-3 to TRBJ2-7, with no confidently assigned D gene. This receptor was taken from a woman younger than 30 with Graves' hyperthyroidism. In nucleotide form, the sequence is TGTGCCAGCAAGTCAATCCGACTCTACGAGCAGTACTTC. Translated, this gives CASKSIRLYEQYF.